This T cell receptor (beta chain) was retrieved from a study of immune reconstitution after stem cell transplant in scleroderma (dated by TCRdb to about 2017). In regard to this clonotype: Its antigen has not been determined. No qualities accompany the bases; no much larger clone lies one base away.

Libraries were prepared through RT-PCR. Instrument used: Illumina MiSeq. TCRdb handled the public reads itself, with Q25 trimming in fastp and clone calling in MiXCR, and kept productive beta chains. Identical CDR3 proteins give one entry, which carries the most common genes and DNA. The table for this sample lists approximately 3,000 distinct CDR3 sequences; 3.6% of them were counted only once. Jointly, the top ten make up less than 3.5% of the sample. This material was acquired before or after autologous hematopoietic stem cell transplantation (not recorded which). This receptor was identified in a human donor with systemic sclerosis.

The DNA sequence reads TGTGCCAGCAGCTTACTAGGGACAGGGGGCCAAGAGACCCAGTACTTC. Translated, this is CASSLLGTGGQETQYF. The rearranged segments are TRBV7-7 and TRBJ2-5; TRBD1 lines up with 11 middle nucleotides. The CDR3 measures 16 amino acids from cysteine to phenylalanine. Only the CDR3 portion is preserved as DNA: 48 bases, with reading frame beginning at the first base. The germline V gene (reference sequence) supplies CDR1 SSHAT and CDR2 FNYEAQ. For this chain, trimming is 2 bases at the V end and 1 base at the J end, and the number of junction bases without a gene match is 3.